The next 10 T cell receptor beta chains were all read from a single sample in a study of shared clonotypes between healthy human individuals. Sequencing was performed with immunoSEQ multiplex PCR; in TCRdb, only in-frame clones are kept and a portion is missing. Of fewer than 2.5 million clones in the sample, 90% to 95% were seen once. Sequenced: naive CD4+ T cells from PBMCs. Regarding subset: CD45RA+ positively selected. All receptors derive from a man between 18 and 29 years old in good health. Some clones in this sample may be carry-over from other donors' samples.

This clone was seen just once. This chain uses TRBV19 with TRBJ1-2; TRBD1 is a possible D gene (6 bases). The CDR3 has 13 amino acids. Germline V gene lookup returns CDR1 LNHDA and CDR2 SQIVND (reference sequence). Trimming cost V 1 base and J 4 bases, with 7 bases left between them. The CDR3 loop reads CASSIVTGYGYTF. The CDR3 bases are TGTGCCAGTAGTATAGTGACAGGCTATGGCTACACCTTC.

This sequence joins TRBV5-1 and TRBJ2-2, with 11 bases identical to TRBD2. This CDR3 contains 16 residues. J was trimmed by 5 bases and V by 2 bases; bases with no gene match: 5. Germline V gene data show CDR1 as SGHRS and CDR2 as YFSETQ. In nucleotides, the CDR3 is TGCGCCAGCAGCTTATCTAGCGGGAGGATAACCGGGGAGCTGTTTTTT. Translating gives CASSLSSGRITGELFF.

This chain joins TRBV29-1 and TRBJ2-1, with 9 nucleotides matching TRBD2. The CDR3 has 15 residues. Losses at the gene ends were 1 base for V and 2 bases for J; bases not matched to a gene: 3. Germline CDR1 reads SQVTM; CDR2 reads ANQGSEA. CDR3 DNA sequence: TGCAGCGTTGAAGGGCTAGCGGGAACCTACAATGAGCAGTTCTTC. It is translated as CSVEGLAGTYNEQFF.

The chain recombines TRBV19 with TRBJ2-6, with D hard to call. CDR1 is LNHDA, CDR2 SQIVND, per germline (reference sequence). With 7 bases removed from V and 0 bases from J, the gap between germline ends came to 10 bases. CDR3 length: 15 amino acids. The CDR3 loop is CASIPGSSGANVLTF. CDR3 nucleotide sequence: TGTGCCAGTATTCCCGGAAGCTCTGGGGCCAACGTCCTGACTTTC. The full variable domain, rest sourced from reference TRBV19 and TRBJ2-6, is DGGITQSPKYLFRKEGQNVTLSCEQNLNHDAMYWYRQDPGQGLRLIYYSQIVNDFQKGDIAEGYSVSREKKESFPLTVTSAQKNPTAFYLCASIPGSSGANVLTFGAGSRLTVL.

As regards this clone: In the same sample, other DNA sequences code for this CDR3. This rearrangement joins TRBV7-3 to TRBJ2-3; no clear D. This CDR3 has 13 residues. The ends were cut back, 0 bases at V and 5 bases at J, with 6 bases in the middle. Germline-derived CDR1 and CDR2 are SGHTA and FQGTGA. This CDR3 is CASSLTREDTQYF. CDR3 nucleotides: TGTGCCAGCAGCTTAACACGAGAAGATACGCAGTATTTT.

The chain has TRBV27 and TRBJ2-2, with D possibly called TRBD1 or TRBD2 (6 bases each). This CDR3 region has 17 residues. Between the trimmed V and J ends, which lost 5 bases and 0 bases, there was a span of 16 bases. Germline lookup yields CDR1 MNHEY and CDR2 SMNVEV (reference sequence). The DNA for the CDR3 is TGTGCCAGCAGTCTCAGCCGGGGGCTACCGAACACCGGGGAGCTGTTTTTT. Encoded protein: CASSLSRGLPNTGELFF.

This clone came up once. The same CDR3 also results from other DNA sequences found in this sample. V gene TRBV28 combines with J gene TRBJ2-5; 9 bases map to TRBD1. V trimming: 3 bases; J trimming: 5 bases; junction bases outside the gene matches: 4. This CDR3 has 14 residues. The germline V gene encodes CDR1 MDHEN and CDR2 SYDVKM. CDR3 sequence (DNA): TGTGCCAGCAGTTTGGGGACAGGGTTGGAGACCCAGTACTTC. Amino acids: CASSLGTGLETQYF.

The chain recombines TRBV7-3 with TRBJ2-2; 7 nucleotides agree with TRBD2. The length of the CDR3 is 16 residues. Per the germline V gene, CDR1 is SGHTA and CDR2 is FQGTGA. V was pared by 4 bases and J by 7 bases, with 12 bases of the junction left unmatched. CDR3 sequence (DNA): TGTGCCAGCAGCTCCTCTAGCGGCGTCAACCACGGGGAGCTGTTTTTT. Its protein is CASSSSSGVNHGELFF.

The V call is TRBV29-1, the J call TRBJ1-1; the match to TRBD1 covers 10 bases. The CDR3 sequence is 13 residues long. Germline V gene sequence: CDR1 SQVTM, CDR2 ANQGSEA. With V trimmed by 7 bases and J by 6 bases, 8 bases remained unmatched. In nucleotides, the CDR3 is TGCAGCGCGCTTCCGGGGACAGGGGCTGAAGCTTTCTTT. Amino acids: CSALPGTGAEAFF. The whole variable domain, filled in from reference TRBV29-1 and TRBJ1-1, reads SAVISQKPSRDICQRGTSLTIQCQVDSQVTMMFWYRQQPGQSLTLIATANQGSEATYESGFVIDKFPISRPNLTFSTLTVSNMSPEDSSIYLCSALPGTGAEAFFGQGTRLTVV.

This clone was counted a few times. The CDR3 DNA sequence: TGTGCCAGCTCACCAGCGACGGGGATGGAGGGGGAAGCTTTCTTT. Translated, it gives CASSPATGMEGEAFF. The V call is TRBV18, the J call TRBJ1-1; perhaps TRBD1 as D (5 bases). With 2 bases removed from V and 8 bases from J, the gap between germline ends came to 18 bases. The CDR3 loop spans 15 amino acids. Germline V gene lookup returns CDR1 KGHSH and CDR2 LQKENI.